This paragraph covers one T cell receptor beta chain sequence. Its matching antigen is unknown. A junction end diverges from the germline sequence, so it may reflect a read error. The data were taken from a study of cytomegalovirus exposure and HLA in healthy donors. General study results and limits: Earlier results showed most TCR beta V segments being productive about 90% or about 30% of the time.

Use of 60 Vbeta and 13 Jbeta primers characterized the PCR. Profiled with immunoSEQ multiplex PCR; TCRdb holds only in-frame clones, not every one. Its table records 140,000 to 150,000 clones. Germline V lookup: CDR1 SNHLY, CDR2 FYNNEI. CDR3 length: 12 amino acids. The sequencing sample was made of PBMCs. The source of this sequence is a woman aged 50 to 60 in good health and CMV-seronegative. The rearrangement uses TRBV2 and TRBJ2-7, with D uncertain. CDR3 nucleotides: TGTGCCAGCAGAGAAGTCAACTACGAGCAGTACTTC. The encoded protein is CASREVNYEQYF.